Listed here are 21 T cell receptor beta chains from one sample, sequenced in a study of T cell responses to AZD1222 COVID-19 vaccine. The protocol was immunoSEQ multiplex PCR, while the TCRdb copy is restricted to in-frame clones and leaves out a portion. Seen here are around 190,000 clones, 85% to 95% observed once, and the top ten hold about 1.2%. Sequencing was performed on peripheral blood, taken on day 0 of AZD1222 vaccination. These receptors all come from an adult in good health.

The J gene is TRBJ1-3, the V gene TRBV4-1, with unresolved D. The CDR3 loop spans 15 amino acids. Between the trimmed V and J ends, which lost 2 bases and 2 bases, there was a span of 10 bases. CDR1 and CDR2 from the germline V gene are MGHRA and YSYEKL. Written as DNA, the CDR3 is TGCGCCAGCAGCCAACCGAGGGAGACTGGAAACACCATATATTTT. This codes for CASSQPRETGNTIYF.

The V gene is TRBV5-8, the J gene TRBJ2-3; D is perhaps TRBD2 (6 bases). Germline V gene lookup returns CDR1 SGHTS and CDR2 YDEGEE. CDR3 length: 14 residues. Trimming removed 5 bases from V and 0 bases from J, with 10 bases in between. CDR3 residues: CASSSGSSTDTQYF. The CDR3 region has the DNA TGTGCCAGCAGTTCCGGGAGCAGCACAGATACGCAGTATTTT.

The chain links TRBV2 to TRBJ2-1; D possibly corresponds to TRBD1 (6 bases). Germline V lookup: CDR1 SNHLY, CDR2 FYNNEI. This CDR3 is built from 12 residues. Trimming took 11 bases from V and 10 from J, leaving 18 bases between them. The CDR3 is CAGSIQGTEQFF. The CDR3 DNA sequence: TGTGCCGGATCAATTCAGGGGACCGAGCAGTTCTTC.

About this clone itself: A read error may account for a junction end that differs from germline. The gene calls are TRBV18 and TRBJ1-5; possibly TRBD1 for D (5 bases). Germline lookup yields CDR1 KGHSH and CDR2 LQKENI. CDR3 size: 17 residues. In DNA, the CDR3 is TGTGCCAGCTCACTCCAAGTTGGGGGATCAAGCAGTCAGCCCCAGCATTTT. This sequence encodes CASSLQVGGSSSQPQHF.

The CDR3 spells CASSMMGGRGSYEQYF. The CDR3 coding sequence is TGTGCCAGTAGTATGATGGGTGGTAGGGGCTCCTACGAGCAGTACTTC. The rearrangement joins TRBV19 to TRBJ2-7, with D possibly being TRBD1 (5 bases). In germline, CDR1 is LNHDA, CDR2 SQIVND (reference sequence). The CDR3 loop spans 16 amino acids. V lost 3 bases, J lost 0 bases, and 15 bases lay in between.

This chain joins TRBV28 and TRBJ1-6; no reliable D call. The CDR3 is 12 amino acids. Trimming removed 2 bases at V and 10 bases at J, with 6 bases between. Germline V gives CDR1 MDHEN, CDR2 SYDVKM. Here the CDR3 DNA reads TGTGCCAGCAGTTTAGTATACTCACCCCTCCACTTT. Translation: CASSLVYSPLHF.

The chain employs TRBV6-5 and TRBJ1-5; TRBD1 might be the D (5 bases). Germline lookup yields CDR1 MNHEY and CDR2 SVGAGI. Trimming stripped 6 bases from V and 7 bases from J, with 13 bases between. This CDR3 is built from 13 residues. This CDR3 is CASRDTGGQPQHF. The CDR3 bases are TGTGCCAGCAGAGACACGGGGGGACAGCCCCAGCATTTT.

J is TRBJ2-7 and V is TRBV5-1; D might be TRBD2 (5 bases). CDR3 size: 14 residues. Trimming shortened V by 2 bases and J by 0 bases, and 9 bases separated the two germline ends. The germline CDR1 and CDR2 sequences are SGHRS and YFSETQ. The CDR3 spells CASSFLRDSYEQYF. CDR3 DNA: TGCGCCAGCAGCTTTTTGAGGGACTCCTACGAGCAGTACTTC. Full variable domain (outside the CDR3, taken from reference TRBV5-1 and TRBJ2-7): KAGVTQTPRYLIKTRGQQVTLSCSPISGHRSVSWYQQTPGQGLQFLFEYFSETQRNKGNFPGRFSGRQFSNSRSEMNVSTLELGDSALYLCASSFLRDSYEQYFGPGTRLTVT.

V and J are TRBV11-1 and TRBJ1-1; 9 bases map to TRBD1. V shed 1 base, J shed 8 bases, and the junction held 11 bases outside the gene matches. Germline V CDR1 and CDR2: SGHAT, FQDESV (reference sequence). This CDR3 contains 16 residues. The CDR3 sequence: CASSLDPGQGKREAFF. The CDR3 DNA is TGTGCCAGCAGCTTAGATCCGGGACAGGGTAAGAGGGAAGCTTTCTTT.

V and J are TRBV5-5 and TRBJ1-4, with TRBD1 as a possible D gene (5 bases). The CDR3 is 15 amino acids. Looked up from germline, CDR1 is SGHKS and CDR2 is YYEKEE (reference sequence). Trimming stripped 0 bases from V and 3 bases from J, with 9 bases between. CDR3: CASSLVGGSNEKLFF. In nucleotides, the CDR3 is TGTGCCAGCAGCTTGGTGGGGGGATCTAATGAAAAACTGTTTTTT.

This chain joins TRBV5-1 and TRBJ2-1, with TRBD2 matching 8 bases. Germline values: CDR1 SGHRS, CDR2 YFSETQ. CDR3 length: 16 residues. V shed 0 bases, J shed 2 bases, and the junction held 4 bases outside the gene matches. DNA for the CDR3: TGCGCCAGCAGCTTGGGCACTAGCGGACCCTACAATGAGCAGTTCTTC. The encoded protein is CASSLGTSGPYNEQFF. Based on the CDR3 plus reference TRBV5-1 and TRBJ2-1, the full variable domain is KAGVTQTPRYLIKTRGQQVTLSCSPISGHRSVSWYQQTPGQGLQFLFEYFSETQRNKGNFPGRFSGRQFSNSRSEMNVSTLELGDSALYLCASSLGTSGPYNEQFFGPGTRLTVL.

V and J are TRBV9 and TRBJ2-1; 10 nucleotides align to TRBD2. CDR3 size: 15 residues. The trim removed 1 base at V and 5 bases at J, leaving 3 bases unmatched. The germline gives CDR1 SGDLS, CDR2 YYNGEE. CDR3 sequence (DNA): TGTGCCAGCAGCGTACTAGCGGGGGCCAACAATGAGCAGTTCTTC. Translating gives CASSVLAGANNEQFF.

The rearrangement joins TRBV7-9 to TRBJ1-2, with D uncertain. V lost 5 bases, J lost 4 bases, and 8 bases lay in between. The germline CDR1 and CDR2 sequences are SEHNR and FQNEAQ (reference sequence). This CDR3 spans 12 amino acids. The CDR3 bases are TGTGCCAGCAGCCCTATTACCTATGGCTACACCTTC. Amino acids: CASSPITYGYTF. Variable domain in full (rest from reference TRBV7-9 and TRBJ1-2): DTGVSQNPRHKITKRGQNVTFRCDPISEHNRLYWYRQTLGQGPEFLTYFQNEAQLEKSRLLSDRFSAERPKGSFSTLEIQRTEQGDSAMYLCASSPITYGYTFGSGTRLTVV.

The genes are TRBV19 and TRBJ1-1; the D gene is possibly TRBD1 (5 bases). V was cut by 5 bases and J by 4 bases, with 14 bases left in between. Germline V CDR1 and CDR2: LNHDA, SQIVND (reference sequence). CDR3 length: 14 residues. This CDR3 is CASSLSARGTEAFF. CDR3 in DNA: TGTGCCAGTAGTTTATCAGCGAGGGGCACTGAAGCTTTCTTT.

This chain links TRBV7-3 with TRBJ1-4; D perhaps matches TRBD1 (6 bases). The V end lost 5 bases, the J end lost 0 bases, and 7 bases lay between the germline ends. From germline, CDR1 is SGHTA and CDR2 FQGTGA. The CDR3 extends over 14 amino acids. The CDR3 spells CASSPGATNEKLFF. The DNA for the CDR3 is TGTGCCAGCAGCCCAGGGGCAACTAATGAAAAACTGTTTTTT.

The rearrangement uses TRBV27 and TRBJ2-7, with D possibly being TRBD1 (5 bases). V was clipped by 1 base and J by 2 bases, with 9 bases between them. CDR3 length: 14 residues. Germline lookup yields CDR1 MNHEY and CDR2 SMNVEV (reference sequence). The CDR3, as DNA: TGTGCCAGCAGTTTATACGACAGCACCTACGAGCAGTACTTC. It encodes CASSLYDSTYEQYF.

The gene calls are TRBV9 and TRBJ2-7; 7 bases are shared with TRBD2. The CDR3 runs 13 residues. Germline V gene data show CDR1 as SGDLS and CDR2 as YYNGEE. Trimming removed 0 bases from V and 11 bases from J; junction bases left unmatched: 8. CDR3 DNA sequence: TGTGCCAGCAGCGTAGCGAGTGCGGGGGAGGAGTACTTC. Protein: CASSVASAGEEYF.

V and J are TRBV11-2 and TRBJ2-6, with D perhaps matching TRBD1 or TRBD2 (6 bases each). V dropped 1 base and J dropped 2 bases, with 15 bases sitting between them. The CDR3 covers 18 residues. The germline gives CDR1 SGHAT, CDR2 FQNNGV. The chain's CDR3 is CASSLASGGYPGANVLTF. CDR3 bases: TGTGCCAGCAGCTTAGCCTCCGGGGGCTATCCTGGGGCCAACGTCCTGACTTTC.

For this clone: This CDR3 is also generated by other DNA sequences in the sample. The CDR3, as DNA: TGTGCCACTGGACAGGGGGGAGGCACTGAAGCTTTCTTT. This gives the protein CATGQGGGTEAFF. The genes are TRBV19 and TRBJ1-1, with 10 bases that match TRBD1. V lost 10 bases and J lost 4; bases outside the gene matches: 6. CDR1 and CDR2 from the germline V gene are LNHDA and SQIVND (reference sequence). The CDR3 sequence is 13 residues long.

The chain links TRBV29-1 to TRBJ1-2; D uncertain. The CDR3 runs 14 residues. The germline CDR1 and CDR2 sequences are SQVTM and ANQGSEA. Between the trimmed V and J ends, which lost 4 bases and 2 bases, there was a span of 14 bases. The CDR3 sequence: CSVVSPGLNYGYTF. The CDR3 DNA reads as TGCAGCGTTGTATCGCCAGGCCTAAACTATGGCTACACCTTC.

The chain links TRBV2 to TRBJ1-3; D is unclear. Germline V gene sequence: CDR1 SNHLY, CDR2 FYNNEI. V gave up 3 bases and J gave up 9 bases, with 12 bases separating them. The CDR3 consists of 13 residues. The CDR3 nucleotides read TGTGCCAGCAGTGAGTCTGGCCGAAGCACCATATATTTT. Translated, it gives CASSESGRSTIYF.